This T cell receptor beta chain was obtained from a study of breast tumors, draining lymph nodes, adjacent tissues (dated by TCRdb to between 2015 and 2016). Context from the whole study: The study compared TCR beta repertoires across tumor, adjacent nontumor tissue and axillary lymph nodes from breast cancer patients. In human breast cancer, the study set out to evaluate how tumor, surrounding tissue and draining lymph node repertoires relate to one another and whether T cells may move between these sites.

The paper as a whole reports these results and caveats: In luminal-like breast cancer, tumor and nontumor tissue repertoires resembled each other significantly more than in basal-like breast cancer. Tumor T-cell repertoires showed less diversity than lymph node repertoires and more diversity than nontumor tissue repertoires, and tumor T-cell repertoires showed preferential V and J gene usage. The data were judged consistent with most tumor T cells deriving from the lymph node and then expanding within tumor tissue. Rather than being directly demonstrated, the conclusion that tumor T cells originate in lymph nodes was presented as consistent with a hypothesis.

Notes on this clonotype: Its cognate antigen has yet to be identified. The sample holds no much larger clone one base away, and base qualities are not on file.

CDR1 SGDLS and CDR2 YYNGEE are derived from the germline V gene. Unmatched junction bases come to 8, with V trimmed by 4 bases and J by 7 bases. CDR3 length: 16 amino acids, cysteine to phenylalanine. Of the read, only the CDR3 DNA is kept; its 48 bases are in frame from base 1. The axillary draining lymph nodes of breast cancer patients were the source of the lymph node samples. Sequencing instrument: Illumina HiSeq 2000. TCR beta chain libraries were generated by multiplex PCR amplification. High-throughput sequencing was used to analyze the amplified TCR beta chain products. Using fastp at Q25 and MiXCR, TCRdb reprocessed the public reads and kept productive beta chains. A single entry per CDR3 protein holds the most common genes and DNA from its merged rows. The table for this sample lists roughly 100,000 distinct CDR3 sequences; about 30% of them were counted only once. The ten largest clones capture less than 6% of the sample.

This receptor was obtained from a female donor with breast cancer. Some clones in this sample may be carry-over from other donors' samples. Sample: axillary lymph node tissue. The rearranged segments are TRBV9 and TRBJ1-4, and 12 junctional nucleotides match TRBD1. The CDR3 has the sequence CASSPGTGGHGEKLFF. The DNA reads as follows: TGTGCCAGCAGCCCTGGGACAGGGGGCCACGGTGAAAAACTGTTTTTT. Beyond the CDR3, the reference TRBV9 and TRBJ1-4 genes provide the residues; the full variable domain reads: DSGVTQTPKHLITATGQRVTLRCSPRSGDLSVYWYQQSLDQGLQFLIQYYNGEERAKGNILERFSAQQFPDLHSELNLSSLELGDSALYFCASSPGTGGHGEKLFFGSGTQLSVL.